The entry below gives a single TCR beta chain sequence along with its context. The record originates from a study of blood T cell repertoires in COVID-19. Study at large: COVID-19 samples, acute and convalescent, were from the United States, Italy and Spain.

The authors' processing: Using reference gene primer amplification, nucleated cell counts were estimated. Sequenced by immunoSEQ multiplex PCR; TCRdb stores in-frame clones only, minus some. The DNA gave D and trimming, while V, J and clone size come from that table. This table has 95,000 to 100,000 clones, around 85% appearing once. The CDR3 loop spans 13 amino acids. CDR1 is SEHNR and CDR2 is FQNEAQ in the germline V gene (reference sequence). Trimming removed 4 bases from V and 3 bases from J, with 7 bases in between. Material: peripheral blood. The V gene is TRBV7-9, the J gene TRBJ1-3; D gene unclear. The TCR comes from a woman between 70 and 85 years old with active or convalescent COVID-19. The CDR3 reads CASSSNSGNTIYF. CDR3 DNA: TGTGCCAGCAGCTCGAACAGTGGAAACACCATATATTTT.